A selection of T cell receptor beta chains follows, all from one sample in a study of T-cell reconstitution after alpha-beta-depleted transplantation in children. A single record per CDR3 protein comes from TCRdb applying MiXCR to the PCR reads. Here the sample spans around 80,000 distinct CDR3 sequences, 15% to 20% being singletons. Specimen: PBMCs, mostly from graft donor cells, collected 360 days after TCRalphabeta/CD19-depleted stem cell transplant. The receptors shown here come from a male patient aged 2-10 years who had a stem cell transplant for acute lymphoblastic leukemia, so the T cells may come from the graft donor. Both conserved end residues are part of each CDR3. D genes are given only for firm matches. The size field is filled for only some rows; it gives once, few, many or a size class.

clone size,D gene,J gene,V gene,CDR3 protein,CDR3 DNA
.,.,TRBJ1-2,TRBV6-5,CASRGQLGYTF,TGTGCCAGCAGGGGGCAGCTTGGCTACACCTTC
.,.,TRBJ2-3,TRBV7-2,CASSFGGLTDTQYF,TGTGCCAGCAGCTTCGGCGGGCTGACAGATACGCAGTATTTT
many,.,TRBJ1-5,TRBV12-3/TRBV12-4,CASRDSYNQPQHF,TGTGCCAGCAGGGACAGTTACAATCAGCCCCAGCATTTT
.,TRBD1,TRBJ1-2,TRBV20-1,CSARIKGTGRDGYTF,TGCAGTGCTAGGATAAAGGGGACAGGGAGGGATGGCTACACCTTC
many,.,TRBJ1-1,TRBV21-1,CASSPCWDRATEAFF,TGTGCCAGCAGCCCATGCTGGGACAGGGCTACTGAAGCTTTCTTT
many,TRBD1,TRBJ1-2,TRBV12-3/TRBV12-4,CASSFWTGGGNYGYTF,TGTGCCAGCAGTTTTTGGACAGGGGGCGGTAACTATGGCTACACCTTC
.,TRBD1,TRBJ1-1,TRBV7-9,CASSFGQGVAFF,TGTGCCAGCAGCTTCGGACAGGGGGTAGCTTTCTTT
once,TRBD2,TRBJ2-1,TRBV11-2,CASSLDVLAGAGSYNDQFF,TGTGCCAGCAGCTTAGATGTCCTAGCGGGAGCGGGCTCCTACAATGATCAGTTCTTC
.,TRBD2,TRBJ2-5,TRBV12-3/TRBV12-4,CASRYSGSLLETQYF,TGTGCCAGCAGGTATAGCGGGAGTCTTTTAGAGACCCAGTACTTC
.,.,TRBJ2-7,TRBV5-1,CASSPGRGSNEQYF,TGCGCCAGCAGCCCCGGACGGGGATCTAACGAGCAGTACTTC
.,.,TRBJ2-6,TRBV25-1,CASSEPQKSGANVLTF,TGTGCCAGCAGTGAACCCCAGAAATCTGGGGCCAACGTCCTGACTTTC
few,.,TRBJ1-1,TRBV11-2,CASISYSSRMRGYMNTEAFF,TGTGCCAGCATCAGCTATTCCTCTCGGATGCGGGGGTACATGAACACTGAAGCTTTCTTT
.,.,TRBJ1-2,TRBV11-2,CASSPMINYGYTF,TGTGCCAGCAGCCCGATGATTAACTATGGCTACACCTTC
.,.,TRBJ2-7,TRBV7-9,CASSLADFTTVYYEQYF,TGTGCCAGCAGCTTAGCTGACTTCACGACCGTGTACTACGAGCAGTACTTC
.,.,TRBJ2-1,TRBV9,CASSVGGNNEQFF,TGTGCCAGCAGCGTAGGAGGGAACAATGAGCAGTTCTTC
.,.,TRBJ2-7,TRBV11-2,CASSSGGRTKQGKSSYEQYF,TGTGCCAGCAGCTCGGGCGGGCGTACAAAACAGGGAAAGAGCTCCTACGAGCAGTACTTC
few,.,TRBJ2-7,TRBV5-1,CASSLEARSYEQYF,TGCGCCAGCAGCTTGGAAGCCCGTTCCTACGAGCAGTACTTC
.,.,TRBJ2-7,TRBV18,CASSPLQGSYEQYF,TGTGCCAGCTCACCACTCCAGGGCTCCTACGAGCAGTACTTC
few,TRBD2,TRBJ2-2,TRBV5-1,CASSGTSENTGELFF,TGCGCCAGCAGCGGGACTAGCGAGAACACCGGGGAGCTGTTTTTT
.,.,TRBJ2-1,TRBV4-2,CASSQDGGNEQFF,TGTGCCAGCAGCCAAGATGGGGGTAATGAGCAGTTCTTC
once,.,TRBJ1-6,TRBV20-1,CSARTAGANNSPLHF,TGCAGTGCTAGAACGGCAGGGGCGAATAATTCACCCCTCCACTTT
many,TRBD1,TRBJ2-1,TRBV6-5,CASSRDREEGNEQFF,TGTGCCAGCAGCCGGGACAGGGAGGAAGGGAATGAGCAGTTCTTC
.,.,TRBJ2-7,TRBV20-1,CSASPPRPYEQYF,TGCAGTGCTAGCCCCCCTAGGCCCTACGAGCAGTACTTC
many,TRBD1,TRBJ1-1,TRBV7-8,CASSFRTGNIMNTEAFF,TGTGCCAGCAGCTTTAGGACAGGGAACATCATGAACACTGAAGCTTTCTTT
few,.,TRBJ2-1,TRBV3-1,CASSQQMGEQFF,TGTGCCAGCAGCCAACAAATGGGAGAGCAGTTCTTC
.,.,TRBJ2-1,TRBV7-9,CASSFGRTSYNEQFF,TGTGCCAGCAGCTTCGGACGCACTTCCTACAATGAGCAGTTCTTC
few,.,TRBJ2-1,TRBV20-1,CSARVWGSTYNEQFF,TGCAGTGCTAGAGTCTGGGGGAGTACCTACAATGAGCAGTTCTTC
few,TRBD2,TRBJ2-1,TRBV5-5,CASRATSGRRSNEQFF,TGTGCCAGCAGGGCTACTAGCGGGAGACGGAGCAATGAGCAGTTCTTC
many,.,TRBJ2-2,TRBV6-5,CASSYSRQVTGELFF,TGTGCCAGCAGTTACAGCCGTCAGGTCACCGGGGAGCTGTTTTTT
.,TRBD2,TRBJ2-1,TRBV11-3,CASSLDVRLAGVNEQFF,TGTGCCAGCAGCTTAGATGTCCGGCTAGCGGGAGTTAATGAGCAGTTCTTC
few,TRBD2,TRBJ2-1,TRBV11-2,CASSLRLAAYNEQFF,TGTGCCAGCAGCTTAAGACTAGCTGCCTACAATGAGCAGTTCTTC
few,TRBD2,TRBJ2-1,TRBV5-1,CASSLGTSGKSSYNEQFF,TGCGCCAGCAGCTTGGGGACTAGCGGGAAAAGCTCCTACAATGAGCAGTTCTTC